This T cell receptor (beta chain) was sequenced during a study of cytomegalovirus exposure and HLA in healthy donors. Study findings and constraints: In an earlier analysis, productive rearrangement rates for most beta V segments clustered near 87% or 30%. Analyses of presence and absence presupposed an approximately uniform sequencing depth across donors.

PCR was performed using 60 Vbeta and 13 Jbeta primers. Clones were sequenced by immunoSEQ multiplex PCR, and TCRdb holds only the in-frame ones, with some missing. Of around 100,000 clones listed, around 75% are singletons. Only a few counts were recorded for this clone. The antigen remains undetermined. Material for sequencing was PBMCs. This TCR came from a male donor in good health and CMV-seropositive.

The CDR3 DNA reads as TGTGCCAGCAGCTTAGCGGCTCCCACCTCTGGAAACACCATATATTTT. It is translated as CASSLAAPTSGNTIYF. The rearrangement joins TRBV7-2 to TRBJ1-3; the D is unclear. The CDR3 sequence is 16 residues long. Germline V gives CDR1 SGHTA, CDR2 FQGNSA. Trimming removed 0 bases from V and 0 bases from J, with 9 bases in between.